Below, one T cell receptor (beta chain) is given with its context. What this receptor recognizes is not known. The input lacks base qualities; no much larger clone sits a single base away. From the cysteine up to the phenylalanine, the CDR3 has a length of 16 residues. Only the CDR3 part of the read is kept: 48 bases, read in frame from the first base. Sequences SGDLS (CDR1) and YYNGEE (CDR2) are obtained from the germline V gene. Trimming leaves V shorter by 1 base and J shorter by 8 bases, with the junction holding 7 bases beyond the gene matches. In the prospective study, participants were 18 to 89 years old, resided in approximately 25 geographic areas of the United States, and were enrolled through a virtual design. To assign participants to cohorts, the prospective study relied on clinical history that participants themselves reported in a screening survey and a study questionnaire. Each participant in the prospective study had whole blood, serum and a nasopharyngeal or oropharyngeal swab collected by mobile phlebotomists. Participants in the prospective study had the option to provide additional blood draws and questionnaires over a roughly two-month period. Before DNA extraction, prospective study blood samples were shipped either frozen or at room temperature.

The data are from a study of blood T cell repertoires in COVID-19 (dated by TCRdb to the early 2020s). Concerning the study at large: The collaborator samples originated in the United States, Italy and Spain and spanned the acute and convalescent phases of COVID-19. Samples were obtained from the ongoing ImmuneRACE study (first 160 participants) and from about 1,300 subjects provided by 6 global collaborators. Deeply sampled blood TCRbeta repertoires from subjects exposed to, actively infected with, or recovered from COVID-19 were included in the dataset. The sample metadata nearly always contained a de-identified subject ID, COVID-19 status, age in years and sex. Where available, HLA class I and class II types were taken from metadata supplied by the sample provider and were not determined by assay-based typing. The material from the prospective study consisted of cDNA or gDNA derived from T cells, B-cell-depleted T cells, or PBMCs. A freely available public database, intended as a resource for researchers studying the immune response to SARS-CoV-2, is where the repertoires were released. The investigation overall reported the following: How much clinical and demographic metadata was included differed by source and by participant, and the metadata was provided uncurated.

The immunoSEQ Assay, a bias-controlled multiplex PCR, was used to amplify TCRbeta CDR3 regions from genomic DNA. The original methods were these. The number of nucleated cells in each sample was estimated from the amplification of reference gene primers within the assay. Sequence reads were collapsed and filtered to measure the absolute abundance of every unique TCRbeta CDR3 rearrangement. For each sample, productive Simpson clonality was calculated as the square root of Simpson's diversity index across productive rearrangements. TCRdb obtained this table from immuneACCESS and retained in-frame rearrangements with V and J assigned. These tables miss some clones; where compared with another copy, unresolved V genes account for less than half of the shortfall, and the remainder is unexplained. That table furnishes V, J and clone size, whereas the DNA furnished D and trimming. Here the sample has around 220,000 clones; roughly 87% occur a single time. The ten top clones hold about 6.3% of the sample.

The rearrangement combines TRBV9 with TRBJ2-2, and TRBD2 aligns with 11 junction nucleotides. Material for sequencing was PBMCs or T cells enriched from blood (not recorded which). The receptor comes from a woman in her 30s with acute COVID-19. The CDR3 protein is CASSVTTSGGIGELFF. The base sequence is TGTGCCAGCAGCGTAACAACTAGCGGGGGTATTGGGGAGCTGTTTTTT.